The clone carrying this T cell receptor (beta chain) has ten or more counts. Antigen: not known. This specimen comes from a study of T cells in Graves' hyperthyroidism and ophthalmopathy. Overall study: Peripheral blood collection took place at initial diagnosis, before any treatment. Findings and limits, study-wide: Most thyroid clonotypes expanded above 0.001 appeared in blood too.

Amplified TCR beta CDR3 regions came from RNA transcripts. The TCR CDR3 was amplified in a first-round RT-PCR using the HTBI primer set. Using its own MiXCR run on the multiplex PCR reads, TCRdb lists one record per CDR3 protein. The table lists fewer than 600,000 distinct CDR3 sequences, approximately 15% of them singletons, with roughly 17% in the top ten. Disease duration under 2 months; hyperthyroidism patients were aged 18 to 65. Orbital computed tomography, thyroid ultrasound, serum thyroxine and TRAb, and clinical symptoms together informed the diagnoses. This CDR3 region has 18 residues. Trimming took off 5 bases at V and 3 bases at J, with 23 bases between the two ends. Germline V gene lookup returns CDR1 SGHTS and CDR2 YDEGEE.

This sequence originates from a woman aged 18-35 years with Graves' hyperthyroidism. The chain employs TRBV5-8 and TRBJ2-2; D unclear. Source material: blood. The CDR3 DNA sequence: TGTGCCAGCAGTTCGAAACGAGCTAGGGTTCAAGACACCGGGGAGCTGTTTTTT. Translating it yields CASSSKRARVQDTGELFF.